This TCR beta chain was identified during a study of CD8+CD57+ T cells in acquired aplastic anemia. In the study overall: An average of roughly 3 ug of DNA was obtained from sorted CD4+ and CD8+ cells.

A remark on this clonotype: Its antigen is not known.

V shed 5 bases, J shed 3 bases, and the junction held 9 bases outside the gene matches. Looked up from germline, CDR1 is MDHEN and CDR2 is SYDVKM. There are 16 residues in the CDR3. The use of genomic DNA as template underpinned the TCR beta VDJ and CDR3 profiling. Via MiXCR, TCRdb re-called the reads, giving one row per CDR3 protein. There are under 150,000 distinct CDR3 sequences in the sample; around two fifths occur only once, and almost 8.5% lies in the top ten. Broader study findings: Patients and controls turned out to have twenty-nine CD8+ CDR3 sequences in common. No significant patient-versus-control difference appeared in CD8+ Simpson's diversity.

V usage is TRBV28 and J usage is TRBJ2-7, with 11 positions matching TRBD1. The sequence came from a human donor in good health, serving as a control. Sequencing was carried out using sorted CD4+, CD8+, or CD8+CD57+ T cells (not recorded which) from PBMCs. As DNA, the CDR3 is TGTGCCAGCAGTATCCCGGGACAGGGGGACCGCTACGAGCAGTACTTC. Its translation: CASSIPGQGDRYEQYF.